These 12 T cell receptor beta chains came from one sample sequenced in a study of T cells after posttransplantation cyclophosphamide. TCRdb keeps only in-frame clones here, not all; method: immunoSEQ multiplex PCR. The table lists tens of thousands of clones, with no singletons. What was sequenced was PBMCs. The receptors come from a woman aged 45-65 years in good health and a related stem cell transplant donor.

This clone was picked up many times. The chain couples TRBV19 to TRBJ2-2; maybe TRBD1 (5 bases). Germline V gene data show CDR1 as LNHDA and CDR2 as SQIVND (reference sequence). This CDR3 region has 17 residues. With 6 bases removed from V and 7 bases from J, the gap between germline ends came to 24 bases. Here the CDR3 DNA reads TGTGCCAGTAGGAGCCTAACACTGCCTTGGGGCGACGGGGAGCTGTTTTTT. It codes for CASRSLTLPWGDGELFF.

This clone occurred many times. V gene TRBV7-9 combines with J gene TRBJ2-3; 10 positions match TRBD2. J was trimmed by 5 bases and V by 2 bases; bases with no gene match: 13. The CDR3 sequence is 18 residues long. Germline V gives CDR1 SEHNR, CDR2 FQNEAQ (reference sequence). CDR3 residues: CASSLLGAGGPRVDTQYF. The CDR3 coding sequence is TGTGCCAGCAGCTTACTTGGAGCGGGGGGGCCGAGAGTAGATACGCAGTATTTT.

In its sample, this clone was seen many times. The chain links TRBV19 to TRBJ2-3; tentatively, D is TRBD2 (5 bases). The germline V gene encodes CDR1 LNHDA and CDR2 SQIVND (reference sequence). The V gene lost 5 bases and the J gene lost 4 bases, with 16 bases spanning the gap. The CDR3 covers 15 residues. The CDR3 coding sequence is TGTGCCAGTAGTGGCCTTAACCCGGGGTCAGATACGCAGTATTTT. Protein: CASSGLNPGSDTQYF.

This clone showed up many times. DNA for the CDR3: TGTGCCAGCTCACCTAGCTCCTACGAGCAGTACTTC. As protein: CASSPSSYEQYF. The chain uses TRBV18 and TRBJ2-7; D call uncertain. Germline V lookup: CDR1 KGHSH, CDR2 LQKENI. This CDR3 comprises 12 residues. V lost 3 bases, J lost 0 bases, and 3 bases lay in between.

There are many counts of this clone. The chain carries TRBV30 and TRBJ1-2; 7 nucleotides match TRBD1. This CDR3 comprises 12 residues. V was pared by 7 bases and J by 4 bases, with 6 bases of the junction left unmatched. The germline CDR1 and CDR2 sequences are GTSNPN and SVGIG (reference sequence). CDR3 coding DNA: TGTGCCTCAAAGGACAGGAGCTATGGCTACACCTTC. This encodes CASKDRSYGYTF.

This clone was detected many times. This chain uses TRBV12-5 with TRBJ2-1, with 9 bases aligning to TRBD1. This CDR3 has 14 residues. Per the germline V gene, CDR1 is LGHNT and CDR2 is FRNRAP. J lost 8 bases, V lost 8 bases, and 10 bases had no gene match. CDR3 sequence reads: CASRTGTGPHEQFF. CDR3 sequence (DNA): TGTGCTAGTAGGACCGGGACAGGGCCCCATGAGCAGTTCTTC.

This clone is labeled as medium-sized. The V gene is TRBV7-9, the J gene TRBJ2-2, with TRBD1 matching 7 bases. The CDR3 extends over 15 amino acids. CDR1 and CDR2 from the germline V gene are SEHNR and FQNEAQ (reference sequence). The V and J ends lost 3 bases and 1 base, in that order; junction bases with no gene match: 2. The CDR3 DNA is TGTGCCAGCAGCTTGAGGACAGGGAACACCGGGGAGCTGTTTTTT. This sequence encodes CASSLRTGNTGELFF.

This clone has at least ten counts. The chain has TRBV27 and TRBJ1-2; no clear D. CDR1 and CDR2 from the germline V gene are MNHEY and SMNVEV (reference sequence). The germline V and J ends were trimmed by 5 bases and 5 bases, with 12 bases remaining between them. This CDR3 comprises 13 residues. The CDR3 bases are TGTGCCAGCAGTGCGGGATTCCTTTATGGCTACACCTTC. This translates into CASSAGFLYGYTF.

Many counts were recorded for this clone. The genes are TRBV7-3 and TRBJ2-5, with D possibly matching TRBD1 (6 bases). The CDR3 is made up of 15 amino acids. Germline V gene data show CDR1 as SGHTA and CDR2 as FQGTGA. Trimming stripped 6 bases from V and 4 bases from J, with 18 bases between. Here the CDR3 reads CASRSKTGSPETQYF. The CDR3 DNA follows: TGTGCCAGCAGGTCGAAAACAGGGTCCCCAGAGACCCAGTACTTC.

The sample holds many counts of this clone. The chain has TRBV14 and TRBJ2-7, with D possibly TRBD1 on 7 matching bases. Germline V lookup: CDR1 SGHDN, CDR2 FVKESK. The V end was cut by 4 bases, the J end by 4 bases, with 14 bases between. CDR3 length equals 14 residues. CDR3 region: CASSPVTGRYEQYF. CDR3 nucleotide sequence: TGTGCCAGCAGCCCCGTGACAGGGAGGTACGAGCAGTACTTC.

The sample holds many counts of this clone. This rearrangement joins TRBV5-1 to TRBJ2-3, with 8 bases identical to TRBD2. The CDR3 runs 16 residues. The germline gives CDR1 SGHRS, CDR2 YFSETQ. The ends lost 4 bases at V and 8 bases at J; junction bases unmatched: 15. The CDR3 DNA reads as TGCGCCAGCAGCCTTACTAGCGGACCAGGGGTGGGTACGCAGTATTTT. Its translation is CASSLTSGPGVGTQYF.

This clone was seen many times. The chain links TRBV4-1 to TRBJ2-2, with 9 bases fitting TRBD1. CDR1 MGHRA and CDR2 YSYEKL come from the germline V gene. The length of the CDR3 is 15 residues. After removal of 5 bases from V and 5 bases from J, the junction contained 6 bases not matched to a gene. CDR3 sequence: CASSTTGGLTGELFF. In DNA, the CDR3 is TGCGCCAGCAGCACGACAGGGGGATTGACCGGGGAGCTGTTTTTT.